This T cell receptor beta chain was sequenced for a study of blood T cell repertoires in COVID-19. Overall study context: Sites in the United States, Italy and Spain provided acute and convalescent COVID-19 samples. PBMCs, B-cell-depleted T cells, or T cells were the source of the cDNA or gDNA that made up the material.

Original data processing: Nucleated cell number was recorded as an estimate derived from reference gene primer amplification. Profiling relied on immunoSEQ multiplex PCR, and the TCRdb table lists in-frame clones only, not all of them. V, J and clone size are taken as reported in that table, and D and trimming were inferred from the DNA itself. The repertoire includes 200,000 to 250,000 clones, roughly 79% of them detected once, and 1.5% to 2% sits in the top ten. Germline trimming cut 5 bases from V and 0 bases from J; bases unmatched to any gene: 4. CDR3 size: 15 residues. The germline gives CDR1 SGHTA, CDR2 FQGTGA.

This clonotype originated in a woman older than 75 with acute or convalescent COVID-19. Sequenced material: peripheral blood. The V and J genes are TRBV7-3 and TRBJ2-3, with 8 bases lining up with TRBD2. CDR3 in DNA: TGTGCCAGCAGCGATAGCGGGGTTAGCACAGATACGCAGTATTTT. Protein product: CASSDSGVSTDTQYF.